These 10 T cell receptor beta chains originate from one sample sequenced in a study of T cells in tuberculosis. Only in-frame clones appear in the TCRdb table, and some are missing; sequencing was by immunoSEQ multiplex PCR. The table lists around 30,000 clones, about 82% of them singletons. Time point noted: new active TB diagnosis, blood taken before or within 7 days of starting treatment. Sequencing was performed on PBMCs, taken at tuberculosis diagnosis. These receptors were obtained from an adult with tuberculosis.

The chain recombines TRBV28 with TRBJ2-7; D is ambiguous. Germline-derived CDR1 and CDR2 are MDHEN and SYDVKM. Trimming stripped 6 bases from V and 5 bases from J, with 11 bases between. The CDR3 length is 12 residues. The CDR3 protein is CASRRTHNEQYF. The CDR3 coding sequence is TGTGCCAGCAGACGAACGCACAACGAGCAGTACTTC.

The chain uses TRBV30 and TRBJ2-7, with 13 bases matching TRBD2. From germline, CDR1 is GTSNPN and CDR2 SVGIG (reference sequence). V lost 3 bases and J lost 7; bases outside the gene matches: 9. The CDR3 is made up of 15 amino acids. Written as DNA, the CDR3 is TGTGCCTGGAGCGATAAACCGGGACTAGCGGGAGAGCAGTACTTC. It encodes CAWSDKPGLAGEQYF.

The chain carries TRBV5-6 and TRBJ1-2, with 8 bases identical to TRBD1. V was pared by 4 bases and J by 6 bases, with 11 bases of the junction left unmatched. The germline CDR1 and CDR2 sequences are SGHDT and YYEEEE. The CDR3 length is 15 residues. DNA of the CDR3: TGTGCCAGCAGCCTCCGACCGACAGGGGCAGATGGCTACACCTTC. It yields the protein CASSLRPTGADGYTF.

The CDR3 region is CASSPGGSLSTYEQYF. In DNA, the CDR3 is TGTGCCAGCAGCCCAGGTGGATCGCTGTCAACCTACGAGCAGTACTTC. The chain recombines TRBV5-8 with TRBJ2-7; no clear D gene. Per the germline V gene, CDR1 is SGHTS and CDR2 is YDEGEE. Trimming removed 4 bases at V and 2 bases at J, with 19 bases between. There are 16 residues in the CDR3.

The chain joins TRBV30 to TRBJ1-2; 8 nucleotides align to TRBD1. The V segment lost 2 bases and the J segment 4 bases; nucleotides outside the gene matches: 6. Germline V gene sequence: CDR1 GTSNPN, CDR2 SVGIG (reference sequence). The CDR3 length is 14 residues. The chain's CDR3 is CAWSPGGTGYGYTF. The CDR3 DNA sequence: TGTGCCTGGAGTCCAGGTGGGACAGGCTATGGCTACACCTTC.

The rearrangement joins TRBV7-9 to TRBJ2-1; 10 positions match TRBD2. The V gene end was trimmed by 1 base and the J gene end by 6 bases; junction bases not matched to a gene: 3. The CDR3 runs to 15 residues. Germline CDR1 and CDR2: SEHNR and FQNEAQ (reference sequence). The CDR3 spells CASSLGSGRLNEQFF. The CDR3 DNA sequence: TGTGCCAGCAGCTTAGGTAGCGGGAGGCTCAATGAGCAGTTCTTC.

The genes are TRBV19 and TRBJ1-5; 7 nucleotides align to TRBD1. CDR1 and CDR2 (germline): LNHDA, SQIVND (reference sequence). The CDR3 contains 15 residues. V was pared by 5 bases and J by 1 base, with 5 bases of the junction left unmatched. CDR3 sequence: CASSSSGGSNQPQHF. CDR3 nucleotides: TGTGCCAGTAGTTCCTCAGGGGGAAGCAATCAGCCCCAGCATTTT. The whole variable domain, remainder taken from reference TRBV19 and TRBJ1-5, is DGGITQSPKYLFRKEGQNVTLSCEQNLNHDAMYWYRQDPGQGLRLIYYSQIVNDFQKGDIAEGYSVSREKKESFPLTVTSAQKNPTAFYLCASSSSGGSNQPQHFGDGTRLSIL.

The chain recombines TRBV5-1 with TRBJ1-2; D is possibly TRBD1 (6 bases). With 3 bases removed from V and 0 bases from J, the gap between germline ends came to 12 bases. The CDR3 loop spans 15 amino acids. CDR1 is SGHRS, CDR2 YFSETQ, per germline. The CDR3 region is CASSSQGPSNYGYTF. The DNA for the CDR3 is TGCGCCAGCAGCTCGCAGGGGCCCTCTAACTATGGCTACACCTTC.

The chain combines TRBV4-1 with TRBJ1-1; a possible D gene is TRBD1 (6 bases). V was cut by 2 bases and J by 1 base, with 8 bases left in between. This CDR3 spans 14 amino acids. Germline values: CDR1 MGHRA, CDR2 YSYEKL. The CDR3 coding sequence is TGCGCCAGCAGCCAACGGACAGCGAACACTGAAGCTTTCTTT. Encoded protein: CASSQRTANTEAFF.

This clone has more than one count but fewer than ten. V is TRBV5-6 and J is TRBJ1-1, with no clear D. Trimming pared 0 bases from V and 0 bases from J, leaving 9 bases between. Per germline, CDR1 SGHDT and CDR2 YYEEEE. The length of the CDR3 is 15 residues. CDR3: CASSLAGRLNTEAFF. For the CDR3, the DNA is TGTGCCAGCAGCTTGGCTGGCAGATTGAACACTGAAGCTTTCTTT.